This T cell receptor (beta chain) was sequenced during a study of technical replicates of blood from a handful of donors. Data came from immunoSEQ multiplex PCR; TCRdb stores just in-frame clones and leaves some out. The table records approximately 87,000 clones, around 90% of them present only once. The germline CDR1 and CDR2 sequences are MDHEN and SYDVKM. Deletions cut 5 bases from V and 5 bases from J, with 15 bases between. CDR3 size: 14 residues. The TCR originated in a human donor in good health. Some clones in this sample may be carry-over from other donors' samples. J is TRBJ1-1 and V is TRBV28; tentative D call: TRBD1 (6 bases). The sequencing input was T cells isolated from PBMCs. CDR3 DNA: TGTGCCAGCAGTCCCCTACAGGGTAGGACTGAAGCTTTCTTT. Its protein product is CASSPLQGRTEAFF.